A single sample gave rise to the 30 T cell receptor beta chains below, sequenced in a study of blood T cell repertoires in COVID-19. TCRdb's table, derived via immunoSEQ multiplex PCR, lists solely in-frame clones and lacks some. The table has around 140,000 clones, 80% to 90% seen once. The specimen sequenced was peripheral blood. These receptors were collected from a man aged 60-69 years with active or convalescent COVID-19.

This chain's CDR3 is CASSLDFRVGELFF. The DNA for the CDR3 is TGTGCCAGCAGTTTAGATTTTCGGGTCGGGGAGCTGTTTTTT. This chain links TRBV27 with TRBJ2-2; no clear D gene. In germline, CDR1 is MNHEY, CDR2 SMNVEV (reference sequence). V lost 2 bases and J lost 7, with 11 bases in between. This CDR3 contains 14 residues.

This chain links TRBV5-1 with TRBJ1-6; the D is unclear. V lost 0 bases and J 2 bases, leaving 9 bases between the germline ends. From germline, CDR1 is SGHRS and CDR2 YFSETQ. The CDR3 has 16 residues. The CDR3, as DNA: TGCGCCAGCAGCTTGGCCGGGTACACCTATAATTCACCCCTCCACTTT. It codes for CASSLAGYTYNSPLHF.

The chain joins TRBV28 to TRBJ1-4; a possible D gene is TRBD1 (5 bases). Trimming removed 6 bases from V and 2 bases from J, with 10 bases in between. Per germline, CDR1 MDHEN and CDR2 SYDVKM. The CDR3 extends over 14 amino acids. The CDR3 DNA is TGTGCCAGCAGGGGGCATGGGACTAATGAAAAACTGTTTTTT. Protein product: CASRGHGTNEKLFF.

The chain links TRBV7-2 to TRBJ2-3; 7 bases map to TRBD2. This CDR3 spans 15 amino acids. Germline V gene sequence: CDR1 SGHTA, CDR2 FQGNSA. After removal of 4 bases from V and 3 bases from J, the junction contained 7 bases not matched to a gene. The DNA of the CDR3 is TGTGCCAGCAGCTCGCGAGGCGGGAGAACAGATACGCAGTATTTT. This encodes CASSSRGGRTDTQYF.

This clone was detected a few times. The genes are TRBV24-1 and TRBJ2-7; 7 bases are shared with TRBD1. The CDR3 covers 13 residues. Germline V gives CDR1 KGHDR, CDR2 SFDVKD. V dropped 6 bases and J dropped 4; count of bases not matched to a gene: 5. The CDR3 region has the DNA TGTGCCACCAGTCTGACAGGGAAATACGAGCAGTACTTC. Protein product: CATSLTGKYEQYF.

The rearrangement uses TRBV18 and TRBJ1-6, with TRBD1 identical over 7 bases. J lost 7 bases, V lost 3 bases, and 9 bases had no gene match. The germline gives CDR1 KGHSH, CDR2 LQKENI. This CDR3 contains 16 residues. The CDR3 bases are TGTGCCAGCTCACCTAGACAGGGTTCGAGCAATTCACCCCTCCACTTT. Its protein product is CASSPRQGSSNSPLHF. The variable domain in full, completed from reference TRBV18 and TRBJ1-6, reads NAGVMQNPRHLVRRRGQEARLRCSPMKGHSHVYWYRQLPEEGLKFMVYLQKENIIDESGMPKERFSAEFPKEGPSILRIQQVVRGDSAAYFCASSPRQGSSNSPLHFGNGTRLTVT.

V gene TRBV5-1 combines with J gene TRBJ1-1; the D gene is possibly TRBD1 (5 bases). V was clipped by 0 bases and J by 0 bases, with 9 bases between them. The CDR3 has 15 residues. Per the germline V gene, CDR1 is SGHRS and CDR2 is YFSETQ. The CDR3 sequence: CASSLEGRMNTEAFF. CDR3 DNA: TGCGCCAGCAGCTTGGAGGGGCGTATGAACACTGAAGCTTTCTTT.

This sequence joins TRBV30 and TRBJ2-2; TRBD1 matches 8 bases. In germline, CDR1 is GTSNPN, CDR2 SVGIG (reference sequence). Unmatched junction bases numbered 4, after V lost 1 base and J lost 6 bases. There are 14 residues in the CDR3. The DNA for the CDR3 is TGTGCCTGGAGTGCCGGACAGGGTGCCGGGGAGCTGTTTTTT. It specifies CAWSAGQGAGELFF.

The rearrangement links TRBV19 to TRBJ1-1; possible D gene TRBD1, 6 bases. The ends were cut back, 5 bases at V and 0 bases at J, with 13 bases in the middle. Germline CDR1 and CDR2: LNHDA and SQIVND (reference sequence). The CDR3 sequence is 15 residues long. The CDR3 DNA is TGTGCCAGTAGTGCCCGGGACAATTTGAACACTGAAGCTTTCTTT. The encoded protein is CASSARDNLNTEAFF.

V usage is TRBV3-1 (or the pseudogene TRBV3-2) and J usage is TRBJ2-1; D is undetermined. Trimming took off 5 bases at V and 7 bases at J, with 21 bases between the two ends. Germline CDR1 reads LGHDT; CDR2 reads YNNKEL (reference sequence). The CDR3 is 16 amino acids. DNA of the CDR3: TGTGCCAGCAGCGCCCAAAAGAGTCTACCTCCAAATGAGCAGTTCTTC. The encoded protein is CASSAQKSLPPNEQFF.

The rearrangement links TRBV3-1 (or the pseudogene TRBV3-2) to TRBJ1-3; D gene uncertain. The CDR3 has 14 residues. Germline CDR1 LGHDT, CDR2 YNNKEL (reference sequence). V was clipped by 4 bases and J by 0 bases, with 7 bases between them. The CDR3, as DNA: TGTGCCAGCAGCCGAGGGAACTCTGGAAACACCATATATTTT. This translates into CASSRGNSGNTIYF.

The CDR3 coding sequence is TGTGCCAGCAGTTTAACGGGGAATCAGCCCCAGCATTTT. Translated, it gives CASSLTGNQPQHF. The rearrangement links TRBV28 to TRBJ1-5; D unresolved. In germline, CDR1 is MDHEN, CDR2 SYDVKM. The V and J ends lost 2 bases and 4 bases respectively, with 6 bases between them. The CDR3 covers 13 residues.

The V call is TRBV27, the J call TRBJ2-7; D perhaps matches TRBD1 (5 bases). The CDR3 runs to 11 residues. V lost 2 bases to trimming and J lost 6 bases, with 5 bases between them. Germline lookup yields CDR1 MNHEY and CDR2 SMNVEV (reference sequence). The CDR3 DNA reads TGTGCCAGCAGTTTAAGGGGCGAGCAGTACTTC. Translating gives CASSLRGEQYF.

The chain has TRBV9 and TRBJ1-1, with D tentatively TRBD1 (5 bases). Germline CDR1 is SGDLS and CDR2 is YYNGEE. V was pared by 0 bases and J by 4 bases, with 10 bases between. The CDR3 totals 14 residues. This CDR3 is CASSVEGWPTEAFF. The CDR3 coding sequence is TGTGCCAGCAGCGTAGAGGGGTGGCCCACTGAAGCTTTCTTT.

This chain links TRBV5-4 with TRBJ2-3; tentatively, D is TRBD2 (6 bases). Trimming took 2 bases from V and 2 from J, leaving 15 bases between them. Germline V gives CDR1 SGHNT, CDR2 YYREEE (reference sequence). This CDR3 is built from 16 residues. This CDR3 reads CASSFLEIADTDTQYF. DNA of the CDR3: TGTGCCAGCAGCTTCCTGGAGATAGCGGACACAGATACGCAGTATTTT. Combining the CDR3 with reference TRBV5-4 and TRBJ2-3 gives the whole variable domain ETGVTQSPTHLIKTRGQQVTLRCSSQSGHNTVSWYQQALGQGPQFIFQYYREEENGRGNFPPRFSGLQFPNYSSELNVNALELDDSALYLCASSFLEIADTDTQYFGPGTRLTVL.

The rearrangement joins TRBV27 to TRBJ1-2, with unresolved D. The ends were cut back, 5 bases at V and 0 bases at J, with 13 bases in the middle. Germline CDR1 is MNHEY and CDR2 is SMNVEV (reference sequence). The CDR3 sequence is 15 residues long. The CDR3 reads CASSPTWLANYGYTF. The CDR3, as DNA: TGTGCCAGCAGTCCCACATGGCTAGCTAACTATGGCTACACCTTC.

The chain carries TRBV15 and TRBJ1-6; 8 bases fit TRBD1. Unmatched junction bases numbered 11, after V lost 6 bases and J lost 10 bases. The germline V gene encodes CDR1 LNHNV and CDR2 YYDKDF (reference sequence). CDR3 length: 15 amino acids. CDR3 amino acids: CATRSRDRRVSPLHF. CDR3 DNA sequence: TGTGCCACCAGATCGCGGGACAGGCGGGTATCACCCCTCCACTTT.

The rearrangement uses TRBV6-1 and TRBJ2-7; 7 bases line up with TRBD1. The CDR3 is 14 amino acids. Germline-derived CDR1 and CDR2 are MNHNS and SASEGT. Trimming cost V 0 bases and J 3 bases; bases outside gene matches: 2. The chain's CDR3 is CASSEAGQSYEQYF. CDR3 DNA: TGTGCCAGCAGTGAAGCGGGACAGAGCTACGAGCAGTACTTC.

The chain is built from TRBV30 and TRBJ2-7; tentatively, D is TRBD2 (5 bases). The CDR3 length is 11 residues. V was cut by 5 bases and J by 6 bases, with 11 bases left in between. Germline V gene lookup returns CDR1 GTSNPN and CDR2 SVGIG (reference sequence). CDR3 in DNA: TGTGCCTGGTCGGGGAAGGGCGAGCAGTACTTC. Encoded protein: CAWSGKGEQYF.

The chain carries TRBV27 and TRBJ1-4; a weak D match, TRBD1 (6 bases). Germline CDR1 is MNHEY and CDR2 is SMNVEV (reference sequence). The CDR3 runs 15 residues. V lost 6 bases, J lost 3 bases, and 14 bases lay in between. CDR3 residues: CASRTTGSPNEKLFF. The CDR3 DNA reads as TGTGCCAGCAGGACCACAGGGTCCCCTAATGAAAAACTGTTTTTT.

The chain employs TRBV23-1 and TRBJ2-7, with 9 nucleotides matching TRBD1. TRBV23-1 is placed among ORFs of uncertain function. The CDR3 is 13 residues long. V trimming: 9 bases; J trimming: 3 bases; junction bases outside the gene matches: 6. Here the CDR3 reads CARSGDRDYEQYF. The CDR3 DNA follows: TGCGCCAGGTCTGGGGACAGGGACTACGAGCAGTACTTC.

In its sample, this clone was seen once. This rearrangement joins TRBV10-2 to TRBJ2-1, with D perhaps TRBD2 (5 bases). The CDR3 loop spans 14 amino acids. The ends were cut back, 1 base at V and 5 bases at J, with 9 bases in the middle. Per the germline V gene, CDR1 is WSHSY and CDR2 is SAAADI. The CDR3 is CASSEYGMNNEQFF. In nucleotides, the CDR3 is TGCGCCAGCAGTGAGTACGGGATGAACAATGAGCAGTTCTTC.

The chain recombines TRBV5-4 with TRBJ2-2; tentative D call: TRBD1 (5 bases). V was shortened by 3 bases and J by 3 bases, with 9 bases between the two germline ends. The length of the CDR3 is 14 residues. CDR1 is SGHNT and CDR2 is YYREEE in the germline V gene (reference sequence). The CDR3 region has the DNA TGTGCCAGCAGCTCGCAGGGTGACACCGGGGAGCTGTTTTTT. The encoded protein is CASSSQGDTGELFF.

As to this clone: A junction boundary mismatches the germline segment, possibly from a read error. CDR3 in DNA: TGTGCCGGCAGAGGACAGGGCTACAATGAGCAGTTCTTC. Its protein is CAGRGQGYNEQFF. The V gene is TRBV2, the J gene TRBJ2-1, with 8 bases identical to TRBD1. Germline V CDR1 and CDR2: SNHLY, FYNNEI. The CDR3 length is 13 residues.

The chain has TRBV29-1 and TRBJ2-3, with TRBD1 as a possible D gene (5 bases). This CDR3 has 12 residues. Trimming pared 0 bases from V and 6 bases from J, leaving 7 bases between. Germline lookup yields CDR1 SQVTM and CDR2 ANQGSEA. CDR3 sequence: CSVEEGADTQYF. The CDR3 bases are TGCAGCGTTGAAGAAGGGGCCGATACGCAGTATTTT.

Here the CDR3 DNA reads TGTGCCAGCAGCCGCGGGTGGGAACAGTTCTTC. Protein: CASSRGWEQFF. The genes are TRBV7-2 and TRBJ2-1; TRBD2 is a possible D gene (5 bases). CDR1 is SGHTA, CDR2 FQGNSA, per germline. Trimming left V 5 bases short and J 13 bases short, with 12 bases between. This CDR3 contains 11 residues.

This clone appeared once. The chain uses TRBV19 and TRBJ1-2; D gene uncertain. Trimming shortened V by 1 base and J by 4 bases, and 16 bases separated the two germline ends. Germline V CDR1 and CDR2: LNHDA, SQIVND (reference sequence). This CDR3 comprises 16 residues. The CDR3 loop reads CASSIAPGGLGYGYTF. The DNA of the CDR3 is TGTGCCAGTAGTATAGCCCCGGGAGGGCTGGGCTATGGCTACACCTTC.

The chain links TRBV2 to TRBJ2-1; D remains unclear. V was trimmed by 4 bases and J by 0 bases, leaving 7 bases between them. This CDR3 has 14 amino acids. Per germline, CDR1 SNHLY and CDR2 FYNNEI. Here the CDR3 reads CASSVRVSYNEQFF. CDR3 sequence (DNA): TGTGCCAGCAGTGTTCGGGTCTCCTACAATGAGCAGTTCTTC.

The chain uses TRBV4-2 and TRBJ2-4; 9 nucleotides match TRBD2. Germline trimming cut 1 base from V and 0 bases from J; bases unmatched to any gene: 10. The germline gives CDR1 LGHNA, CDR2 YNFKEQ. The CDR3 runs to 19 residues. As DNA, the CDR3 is TGTGCCAGCAGCCAAGCCCCATCACTAGCGGGCGTAGCCAAAAACATTCAGTACTTC. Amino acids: CASSQAPSLAGVAKNIQYF.

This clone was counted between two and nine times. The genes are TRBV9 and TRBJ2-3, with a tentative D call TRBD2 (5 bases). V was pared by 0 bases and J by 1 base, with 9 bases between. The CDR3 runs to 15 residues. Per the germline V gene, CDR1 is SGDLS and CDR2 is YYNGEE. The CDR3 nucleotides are TGTGCCAGCAGCGTAGGACTATGGGGCACAGATACGCAGTATTTT. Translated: CASSVGLWGTDTQYF.